The 30 T cell receptor beta chains below all came from one sample that was sequenced in a study of blood T cell repertoires in COVID-19. Sequencing used immunoSEQ multiplex PCR; TCRdb keeps in-frame clones, though not all of them. Among approximately 89,000 clones listed, approximately 80% were seen once. Material for sequencing was peripheral blood. Source of these receptors: a human donor in a cohort sampled during active COVID-19.

The genes are TRBV2 and TRBJ2-2; TRBD2 agrees at 15 bases. The CDR3 runs 16 residues. The junction had 9 bases not matched to a gene; V was cut back by 8 bases and J by 8 bases. In germline, CDR1 is SNHLY, CDR2 FYNNEI. This CDR3 reads CASGGLAGGFGGELFF. The CDR3 coding sequence is TGTGCCAGCGGGGGACTAGCGGGAGGATTCGGTGGGGAGCTGTTTTTT.

The gene calls are TRBV19 and TRBJ2-1, with a tentative D call TRBD2 (5 bases). Germline CDR1 LNHDA, CDR2 SQIVND (reference sequence). Trimming stripped 5 bases from V and 6 bases from J, with 20 bases between. The CDR3 loop spans 16 amino acids. CDR3 coding DNA: TGTGCCAGTAGTCCCACGCGCATTGGGAGTGGCAATGAGCAGTTCTTC. Its protein is CASSPTRIGSGNEQFF.

The chain has TRBV7-2 and TRBJ2-1; 8 bases are shared with TRBD2. CDR1 is SGHTA and CDR2 is FQGNSA in the germline V gene. The CDR3 covers 15 residues. The V segment lost 6 bases and the J segment 4 bases; nucleotides outside the gene matches: 8. CDR3 amino acids: CASRRTSGGYNEQFF. DNA of the CDR3: TGTGCCAGCAGACGAACTAGCGGAGGTTACAATGAGCAGTTCTTC.

The chain joins TRBV6-5 to TRBJ2-1; tentative D call: TRBD2 (6 bases). CDR3 length equals 14 residues. V gave up 0 bases and J gave up 7 bases, with 10 bases separating them. Looked up from germline, CDR1 is MNHEY and CDR2 is SVGAGI. The CDR3 region is CASSYSPGVNEQFF. The CDR3 nucleotides read TGTGCCAGCAGTTACTCACCGGGAGTGAATGAGCAGTTCTTC.

This chain uses TRBV5-1 with TRBJ2-7; TRBD2 matches at 8 bases. V trimming: 4 bases; J trimming: 3 bases; junction bases outside the gene matches: 3. Looked up from germline, CDR1 is SGHRS and CDR2 is YFSETQ. CDR3 size: 13 residues. The CDR3 reads CASSTTSGYEQYF. The DNA for the CDR3 is TGCGCCAGCAGCACAACTAGCGGCTACGAGCAGTACTTC.

In this sample, this clone turned up once. V gene TRBV28 combines with J gene TRBJ2-7; no clear D gene. Deletions cut 8 bases from V and 5 bases from J, with 19 bases between. CDR3 length equals 14 residues. Germline values: CDR1 MDHEN, CDR2 SYDVKM. The CDR3 DNA reads as TGTGCCAGCGAAACGGGTGCGCCTAGGAACGAGCAGTACTTC. Translated: CASETGAPRNEQYF.

V and J are TRBV7-3 and TRBJ2-1, with 8 nucleotides matching TRBD2. CDR1 SGHTA and CDR2 FQGTGA come from the germline V gene. With V trimmed by 2 bases and J by 15 bases, 12 bases remained unmatched. The CDR3 is 14 residues long. The CDR3 DNA is TGTGCCAGCAGCTTATTTGGCCCCGGGGGGGTTCCGTTCTTC. Its translation: CASSLFGPGGVPFF.

The count of this clone is one. The rearrangement links TRBV10-3 to TRBJ2-1; 14 nucleotides match TRBD2. Per the germline V gene, CDR1 is ENHRY and CDR2 is SYGVKD. This CDR3 is built from 20 residues. J lost 6 bases, V lost 2 bases, and 15 bases had no gene match. The CDR3 reads CAISEAPGLAGAPGSNEQFF. Written as DNA, the CDR3 is TGTGCCATCAGTGAGGCCCCGGGACTAGCGGGAGCACCTGGATCCAATGAGCAGTTCTTC.

This clone was observed a few times. The rearrangement joins TRBV11-3 to TRBJ2-2; D remains ambiguous. In germline, CDR1 is SGHNT, CDR2 YENEEA. Trimming removed 3 bases from V and 5 bases from J, with 7 bases in between. The CDR3 length is 13 residues. CDR3 residues: CASSFQVTGELFF. As DNA, the CDR3 is TGTGCCAGCAGCTTTCAGGTGACCGGGGAGCTGTTTTTT.

This sequence joins TRBV12-5 and TRBJ2-3; TRBD1 aligns across 11 bases. Germline V gene sequence: CDR1 LGHNT, CDR2 FRNRAP. The CDR3 totals 20 residues. V shed 2 bases and J 3 bases; nucleotides not matched to a gene: 16. This CDR3 reads CASGLLRTGGRSGMTDTQYF. The CDR3 nucleotides are TGTGCTAGTGGTTTGCTCAGGACAGGGGGCCGGAGCGGGATGACAGATACGCAGTATTTT.

The chain joins TRBV24-1 to TRBJ2-7; the match to TRBD1 covers 10 bases. The V and J ends lost 5 bases and 0 bases, in that order; junction bases with no gene match: 9. This CDR3 is 17 amino acids long. Germline V lookup: CDR1 KGHDR, CDR2 SFDVKD. CDR3 bases: TGTGCCACCAGTGGCATCCCGGGACAGGGGACCTCCTACGAGCAGTACTTC. Encoded protein: CATSGIPGQGTSYEQYF.

The chain joins TRBV9 to TRBJ2-4, with 12 bases aligning to TRBD2. Germline V gives CDR1 SGDLS, CDR2 YYNGEE. Losses at the gene ends were 4 bases for V and 10 bases for J; bases not matched to a gene: 9. CDR3 length equals 15 residues. The CDR3 region has the DNA TGTGCCAGCAGCCCCCTAGCGGGAGGGCCTGGTATTCAGTACTTC. It yields the protein CASSPLAGGPGIQYF.

The V and J genes are TRBV28 and TRBJ1-5; D unresolved. V gave up 6 bases and J gave up 1 base, with 10 bases separating them. This CDR3 contains 14 residues. Germline CDR1 and CDR2: MDHEN and SYDVKM. For the CDR3, the DNA is TGTGCCAGCAGATCGGAGCTAAGCAATCAGCCCCAGCATTTT. Translated, it gives CASRSELSNQPQHF.

The chain carries TRBV2 and TRBJ1-1; perhaps TRBD1 as D (6 bases). The V and J ends lost 7 bases and 5 bases respectively, with 17 bases between them. Germline CDR1 and CDR2: SNHLY and FYNNEI. This CDR3 has 14 residues. This chain's CDR3 is CASTREQGRTEAFF. DNA for the CDR3: TGTGCCAGCACCCGAGAACAGGGTCGGACTGAAGCTTTCTTT.

The chain recombines TRBV5-1 with TRBJ1-6, with TRBD1 identical over 7 bases. The junction had 6 bases not matched to a gene; V was cut back by 4 bases and J by 5 bases. The CDR3 spans 15 residues. Germline CDR1 reads SGHRS; CDR2 reads YFSETQ. The CDR3 is CASSQLGTDNSPLHF. CDR3 nucleotides: TGCGCCAGCAGCCAATTAGGGACAGATAATTCACCCCTCCACTTT.

This clone was detected only a few times. This chain uses TRBV28 with TRBJ1-5; TRBD1 matches 8 bases. Looked up from germline, CDR1 is MDHEN and CDR2 is SYDVKM. CDR3 length equals 15 residues. V trimming: 6 bases; J trimming: 4 bases; junction bases outside the gene matches: 8. CDR3 sequence: CASRSDRGPNQPQHF. The CDR3 coding sequence is TGTGCCAGCAGATCAGACAGGGGCCCGAATCAGCCCCAGCATTTT.

This clone was detected a few times. V is TRBV2 and J is TRBJ1-1; no clear D gene. The V end was cut by 5 bases, the J end by 6 bases, with 10 bases between. This CDR3 has 12 amino acids. Germline loops: CDR1 SNHLY, CDR2 FYNNEI. The CDR3 is CASSQGYPEAFF. The CDR3 nucleotides read TGTGCCAGCAGTCAAGGTTATCCTGAAGCTTTCTTT.

V usage is TRBV12-3 or TRBV12-4 and J usage is TRBJ2-7; TRBD1 is a possible D gene (6 bases). CDR3 length: 12 amino acids. V was pared by 4 bases and J by 3 bases, with 7 bases between. CDR3 coding DNA: TGTGCCAGCAGTTCACAGGGCTACGAGCAGTACTTC. It translates to CASSSQGYEQYF.

V gene TRBV18 combines with J gene TRBJ1-5; D perhaps matches TRBD1 (6 bases). The CDR3 has 15 amino acids. Looked up from germline, CDR1 is KGHSH and CDR2 is LQKENI. V shed 4 bases and J shed 4 bases, with 14 bases lying between them. CDR3 sequence reads: CASSQRGHTNQPQHF. CDR3 coding DNA: TGTGCCAGCTCACAACGGGGACACACGAATCAGCCCCAGCATTTT.

This chain uses TRBV11-2 with TRBJ1-4, with 10 bases that match TRBD1. The CDR3 has 14 amino acids. V dropped 4 bases and J dropped 8; count of bases not matched to a gene: 4. Germline CDR1 is SGHAT and CDR2 is FQNNGV. The CDR3 protein is CASSSDRGGEKLFF. CDR3 DNA: TGTGCCAGCAGCTCGGACAGGGGGGGAGAAAAACTGTTTTTT.

The chain couples TRBV13 to TRBJ2-7, with D perhaps matching TRBD1 (5 bases). Trimming left V 0 bases short and J 3 bases short, with 12 bases between. The CDR3 has 15 amino acids. CDR1 PRHDT and CDR2 FYEKMQ come from the germline V gene (reference sequence). The CDR3 protein is CASSLGQGWGYEQYF. The CDR3 DNA reads as TGTGCCAGCAGCTTAGGCCAGGGCTGGGGCTACGAGCAGTACTTC. The whole variable domain, remainder taken from reference TRBV13 and TRBJ2-7, is AAGVIQSPRHLIKEKRETATLKCYPIPRHDTVYWYQQGPGQDPQFLISFYEKMQSDKGSIPDRFSAQQFSDYHSELNMSSLELGDSALYFCASSLGQGWGYEQYFGPGTRLTVT.

The rearrangement uses TRBV7-2 and TRBJ2-5; D is perhaps TRBD1 (5 bases). V shed 1 base and J shed 5 bases, with 14 bases lying between them. Germline-derived CDR1 and CDR2 are SGHTA and FQGNSA. CDR3 size: 15 residues. CDR3 sequence reads: CASSLGLRARETQYF. The CDR3 coding sequence is TGTGCCAGCAGCTTAGGGCTCAGGGCTCGGGAGACCCAGTACTTC. Full variable domain (missing parts from reference TRBV7-2 and TRBJ2-5): GAGVSQSPSNKVTEKGKDVELRCDPISGHTALYWYRQSLGQGLEFLIYFQGNSAPDKSGLPSDRFSAERTGGSVSTLTIQRTQQEDSAVYLCASSLGLRARETQYFGPGTRLLVL.

This chain joins TRBV19 and TRBJ2-2, with 7 bases lining up with TRBD2. The ends lost 10 bases at V and 6 bases at J; junction bases unmatched: 2. Germline V gene data show CDR1 as LNHDA and CDR2 as SQIVND (reference sequence). The CDR3 covers 11 residues. The CDR3 spells CAIGGAGELFF. CDR3 DNA sequence: TGTGCCATTGGGGGGGCCGGGGAGCTGTTTTTT.

This clone was seen ten or more times. The V call is TRBV7-2, the J call TRBJ2-1; D call uncertain. V was cut by 3 bases and J by 0 bases, with 9 bases left in between. Germline assignment: CDR1 SGHTA and CDR2 FQGNSA. This CDR3 is built from 15 residues. The CDR3 DNA sequence: TGTGCCAGCAGCTTCTATTCGAGCTCCTACAATGAGCAGTTCTTC. This encodes CASSFYSSSYNEQFF.

The chain is built from TRBV19 and TRBJ1-2; no reliable D call. Trimming cost V 5 bases and J 7 bases, with 23 bases left between them. This CDR3 has 16 residues. The germline gives CDR1 LNHDA, CDR2 SQIVND (reference sequence). The chain's CDR3 is CASSSGRDPVIFGYTF. CDR3 DNA: TGTGCCAGTAGTTCGGGTCGCGATCCCGTTATCTTTGGCTACACCTTC.

The genes are TRBV6-1 and TRBJ2-3, with 14 bases identical to TRBD2. The CDR3 sequence is 19 residues long. Unmatched junction bases numbered 9, after V lost 4 bases and J lost 0 bases. Germline V gene lookup returns CDR1 MNHNS and CDR2 SASEGT. CDR3 nucleotide sequence: TGTGCCAGCAGTGGGCGGACTAGCGGGAGGCCCCTTAGCACAGATACGCAGTATTTT. This translates into CASSGRTSGRPLSTDTQYF.

For this clone: The same CDR3 is also encoded by other DNA sequences in this sample. The chain joins TRBV6-1 to TRBJ1-2; 7 nucleotides match TRBD1. Germline-derived CDR1 and CDR2 are MNHNS and SASEGT. The CDR3 length is 14 residues. J was trimmed by 5 bases and V by 0 bases; bases with no gene match: 3. Written as DNA, the CDR3 is TGTGCCAGCAGTGAAGCGTCAGGGGGGTATGGCTACACCTTC. Amino acids: CASSEASGGYGYTF.

V gene TRBV3-1 (or the pseudogene TRBV3-2) combines with J gene TRBJ2-4; 10 bases agree with TRBD2. Trimming at V came to 1 base and at J to 2 bases, leaving 14 bases not matched to a gene. The CDR3 is 20 amino acids. Germline lookup yields CDR1 LGHDT and CDR2 YNNKEL (reference sequence). CDR3 protein: CASSQGISSGSVLTKNIQYF. CDR3 bases: TGTGCCAGCAGCCAAGGGATATCTAGCGGGAGCGTGCTTACCAAAAACATTCAGTACTTC.

The chain carries TRBV6-1 and TRBJ2-3; TRBD1 agrees at 12 bases. Germline lookup yields CDR1 MNHNS and CDR2 SASEGT. The CDR3 contains 17 residues. J was trimmed by 2 bases and V by 4 bases; bases with no gene match: 7. The CDR3 spells CASSGRGTGGPTDTQYF. The CDR3, as DNA: TGTGCCAGCAGTGGCCGCGGGACAGGGGGCCCCACAGATACGCAGTATTTT.

The chain uses TRBV7-2 and TRBJ2-5, with a weak D call TRBD2 (6 bases). CDR1 SGHTA and CDR2 FQGNSA come from the germline V gene. CDR3 length: 15 residues. Deletions cut 5 bases from V and 3 bases from J, with 16 bases between. DNA of the CDR3: TGTGCCAGCAGCCCCCATGCAGGCGGGAAAGAGACCCAGTACTTC. Protein: CASSPHAGGKETQYF. The full variable domain, completed using reference TRBV7-2 and TRBJ2-5, is GAGVSQSPSNKVTEKGKDVELRCDPISGHTALYWYRQSLGQGLEFLIYFQGNSAPDKSGLPSDRFSAERTGGSVSTLTIQRTQQEDSAVYLCASSPHAGGKETQYFGPGTRLLVL.